These 30 T cell receptor beta chains share one sample of origin, sequenced in a study of blood T cell repertoires in COVID-19. Produced via immunoSEQ multiplex PCR; TCRdb's table is partial and in-frame only. The sample shows approximately 230,000 clones, 70% to 90% of them seen only once. The sample was PBMCs or T cells enriched from blood (not recorded which). Receptor source: a man aged 35 to 55 who had recovered from COVID-19.

The rearrangement links TRBV28 to TRBJ2-7; D perhaps matches TRBD2 (5 bases). Between the trimmed V and J ends, which lost 6 bases and 5 bases, there was a span of 20 bases. The V gene's germline CDR1 is MDHEN and CDR2 SYDVKM. This CDR3 comprises 15 residues. CDR3 DNA: TGTGCCAGCAGCCTTACCGGGGAGTGGCGAAACGAGCAGTACTTC. The encoded protein is CASSLTGEWRNEQYF.

The chain combines TRBV19 with TRBJ2-1, with 8 positions matching TRBD2. J was trimmed by 0 bases and V by 1 base; bases with no gene match: 5. The germline V gene encodes CDR1 LNHDA and CDR2 SQIVND (reference sequence). The CDR3 is 17 amino acids. This CDR3 reads CASSIGLARSSYNEQFF. The CDR3 DNA is TGTGCCAGTAGTATAGGACTAGCGAGAAGCTCCTACAATGAGCAGTTCTTC.

This clone appeared once. J is TRBJ2-7 and V is TRBV10-2; D unclear. The V gene lost 2 bases and the J gene lost 0 bases, with 8 bases spanning the gap. Germline-derived CDR1 and CDR2 are WSHSY and SAAADI. There are 14 residues in the CDR3. The CDR3 spells CASSEGTSSYEQYF. The DNA of the CDR3 is TGCGCCAGCAGTGAGGGTACGAGCTCCTACGAGCAGTACTTC.

The gene calls are TRBV5-4 and TRBJ2-2; possibly TRBD2 for D (6 bases). Trimming removed 1 base from V and 6 bases from J, with 16 bases in between. This CDR3 comprises 16 residues. Germline V gene data show CDR1 as SGHNT and CDR2 as YYREEE (reference sequence). This chain's CDR3 is CASSLLGGARPGELFF. The CDR3 coding sequence is TGTGCCAGCAGCTTGTTGGGGGGAGCCAGGCCCGGGGAGCTGTTTTTT.

The chain recombines TRBV12-5 with TRBJ2-2, with D hard to call. The CDR3 loop spans 12 amino acids. Germline CDR1 reads LGHNT; CDR2 reads FRNRAP. The ends were cut back, 2 bases at V and 6 bases at J, with 4 bases in the middle. The CDR3 nucleotides are TGTGCTAGTGGTTTGCCTCCCGGGGAGCTGTTTTTT. The encoded protein is CASGLPPGELFF.

The chain employs TRBV5-4 and TRBJ1-2, with 8 bases that match TRBD1. The V gene end was trimmed by 5 bases and the J gene end by 3 bases; junction bases not matched to a gene: 9. Germline loops: CDR1 SGHNT, CDR2 YYREEE (reference sequence). The CDR3 is 15 amino acids. The CDR3 is CASSQAGGADYGYTF. CDR3 sequence (DNA): TGTGCCAGCAGTCAGGCAGGGGGCGCGGACTATGGCTACACCTTC.

The chain joins TRBV2 to TRBJ1-2; TRBD1 matches 8 bases. This CDR3 has 13 amino acids. The germline V gene encodes CDR1 SNHLY and CDR2 FYNNEI. After removal of 6 bases from V and 5 bases from J, the junction contained 5 bases not matched to a gene. CDR3 in DNA: TGTGCCAGCAGATTACAGGGGGATTATGGCTACACCTTC. As protein: CASRLQGDYGYTF. Combining the CDR3 with reference TRBV2 and TRBJ1-2 gives the whole variable domain EPEVTQTPSHQVTQMGQEVILRCVPISNHLYFYWYRQILGQKVEFLVSFYNNEISEKSEIFDDQFSVERPDGSNFTLKIRSTKLEDSAMYFCASRLQGDYGYTFGSGTRLTVV.

This chain connects TRBV4-2 to TRBJ2-7; 8 bases agree with TRBD2. The CDR3 loop spans 17 amino acids. CDR1 is LGHNA and CDR2 is YNFKEQ in the germline V gene. V was clipped by 0 bases and J by 0 bases; unmatched bases: 7. CDR3 sequence (DNA): TGTGCCAGCAGCCAAGAGGGGAGCGGGAGTCCCTCCTACGAGCAGTACTTC. Residues: CASSQEGSGSPSYEQYF.

The V and J genes are TRBV11-2 and TRBJ1-2; D is undetermined. V was pared by 1 base and J by 5 bases, with 8 bases between. The CDR3 consists of 13 residues. In germline, CDR1 is SGHAT, CDR2 FQNNGV. The CDR3 DNA sequence: TGTGCCAGCAGCTTAGGGGGAGAATATGGCTACACCTTC. This encodes CASSLGGEYGYTF. The complete variable domain, with remaining parts taken from reference TRBV11-2 and TRBJ1-2, reads EAGVAQSPRYKIIEKRQSVAFWCNPISGHATLYWYQQILGQGPKLLIQFQNNGVVDDSQLPKDRFSAERLKGVDSTLKIQPAKLEDSAVYLCASSLGGEYGYTFGSGTRLTVV.

This clone has a single count. The chain employs TRBV30 and TRBJ2-5; D may be TRBD2 (7 bases). The CDR3 has 15 amino acids. Between the trimmed V and J ends, which lost 2 bases and 0 bases, there was a span of 13 bases. Germline assignment: CDR1 GTSNPN and CDR2 SVGIG (reference sequence). In nucleotides, the CDR3 is TGTGCCTGGAGTAGGGGGAGGGGTAACCAAGAGACCCAGTACTTC. This codes for CAWSRGRGNQETQYF.

The chain recombines TRBV2 with TRBJ1-5, with 9 bases aligning to TRBD1. The CDR3 totals 15 residues. The V segment lost 5 bases and the J segment 6 bases; nucleotides outside the gene matches: 8. CDR1 SNHLY and CDR2 FYNNEI come from the germline V gene. CDR3 loop: CASSTGQGGSQPQHF. In DNA, the CDR3 is TGTGCCAGCAGTACGGGACAGGGTGGGAGTCAGCCCCAGCATTTT.

The V gene is TRBV2, the J gene TRBJ2-3; TRBD1 is a possible D gene (5 bases). The CDR3 extends over 15 amino acids. Germline CDR1 and CDR2: SNHLY and FYNNEI. The V end lost 6 bases, the J end lost 3 bases, and 16 bases lay between the germline ends. CDR3 nucleotides: TGTGCCAGCAGGCGAGGACAAAGTTATACAGATACGCAGTATTTT. Its protein is CASRRGQSYTDTQYF.

The chain has TRBV15 and TRBJ1-6; 7 bases map to TRBD1. J was trimmed by 4 bases and V by 5 bases; bases with no gene match: 5. CDR1 is LNHNV and CDR2 is YYDKDF in the germline V gene (reference sequence). The CDR3 consists of 15 residues. The CDR3 coding sequence is TGTGCCACCAGCGAACGGGACAGTTATAATTCACCCCTCCACTTT. Translated, it gives CATSERDSYNSPLHF.

The CDR3 here is CASSSDSDQPQHF. The CDR3 DNA reads as TGTGCCAGCAGCTCGGACAGTGATCAGCCCCAGCATTTT. V is TRBV7-2 and J is TRBJ1-5; tentative D call: TRBD1 (6 bases). Germline assignment: CDR1 SGHTA and CDR2 FQGNSA. Trimming left V 4 bases short and J 5 bases short, with 9 bases between. The CDR3 length is 13 residues.

V and J are TRBV24-1 and TRBJ2-1; 8 nucleotides line up with TRBD1. This CDR3 comprises 13 residues. V gave up 9 bases and J gave up 9 bases; unmatched junction bases: 9. Germline V gene sequence: CDR1 KGHDR, CDR2 SFDVKD. CDR3 nucleotide sequence: TGTGCCACCTCACGAACAGGGGGAGTTGAGCAGTTCTTC. Translated: CATSRTGGVEQFF.

The J gene is TRBJ2-7, the V gene TRBV6-1; 8 bases are a match to TRBD2. There are 15 residues in the CDR3. The ends lost 1 base at V and 5 bases at J; junction bases unmatched: 7. CDR1 is MNHNS, CDR2 SASEGT, per germline. The CDR3 bases are TGTGCCAGCAGTGAAGAGCGGGAGTACTCTAACGAGCAGTACTTC. This encodes CASSEEREYSNEQYF.

At least ten counts were recorded for this clone. The chain links TRBV9 to TRBJ1-1; D gene uncertain. Germline V gene lookup returns CDR1 SGDLS and CDR2 YYNGEE. The CDR3 is 13 amino acids. V was pared by 4 bases and J by 1 base, with 8 bases between. CDR3 bases: TGTGCCAGCAGCCTCGACTGGAACACTGAAGCTTTCTTT. This sequence encodes CASSLDWNTEAFF.

V usage is TRBV9 and J usage is TRBJ2-3; TRBD1 matches at 7 bases. Germline V lookup: CDR1 SGDLS, CDR2 YYNGEE. Losses at the gene ends were 2 bases for V and 0 bases for J; bases not matched to a gene: 3. This CDR3 has 15 residues. The CDR3 region is CASSVTGASTDTQYF. For the CDR3, the DNA is TGTGCCAGCAGCGTCACAGGGGCCAGCACAGATACGCAGTATTTT.

The CDR3 region has the DNA TGTGCCAGCAGTCCGGGACTAGCGGGAGGGTGGGAGACCCAGTACTTC. This encodes CASSPGLAGGWETQYF. This chain joins TRBV28 and TRBJ2-5; TRBD2 matches at 16 bases. This CDR3 comprises 16 residues. The V gene end was trimmed by 5 bases and the J gene end by 5 bases; junction bases not matched to a gene: 5. In germline, CDR1 is MDHEN, CDR2 SYDVKM.

This rearrangement joins TRBV7-8 to TRBJ1-5; 7 bases fit TRBD1. J lost 5 bases, V lost 2 bases, and 12 bases had no gene match. The CDR3 extends over 17 amino acids. Per germline, CDR1 SGHVS and CDR2 FQNEAQ. CDR3 bases: TGTGCCAGCAGCTTACTCCCGGGACAGAGTCACCATCAGCCCCAGCATTTT. Translated, it gives CASSLLPGQSHHQPQHF.

V usage is TRBV30 and J usage is TRBJ2-1, with 7 bases aligning to TRBD2. Trimming removed 6 bases from V and 2 bases from J; junction bases left unmatched: 4. The CDR3 contains 13 residues. Germline V gene sequence: CDR1 GTSNPN, CDR2 SVGIG (reference sequence). The CDR3: CACTGGPYNEQFF. As DNA, the CDR3 is TGTGCCTGTACGGGAGGACCCTACAATGAGCAGTTCTTC.

Only one count was recorded for this clone. In DNA form, the CDR3 reads TGTGCCAGCAGACCTACCGGGACAGCTAACACTGAAGCTTTCTTT. As protein: CASRPTGTANTEAFF. V usage is TRBV6-5 and J usage is TRBJ1-1; TRBD1 matches 7 bases. The CDR3 covers 15 residues. J was trimmed by 2 bases and V by 6 bases; bases with no gene match: 9. Germline CDR1 MNHEY, CDR2 SVGAGI.

The chain couples TRBV27 to TRBJ2-7; TRBD2 matches 13 bases. J was trimmed by 4 bases and V by 3 bases; bases with no gene match: 6. This CDR3 contains 16 residues. Germline-derived CDR1 and CDR2 are MNHEY and SMNVEV (reference sequence). The CDR3 DNA sequence: TGTGCCAGCAGTTTCTGGACTAGCGGGAGTCGGTACGAGCAGTACTTC. Its protein is CASSFWTSGSRYEQYF.

V and J are TRBV7-3 and TRBJ2-2, with D possibly matching TRBD2 (5 bases). V was trimmed by 5 bases and J by 0 bases, leaving 10 bases between them. The CDR3 covers 15 residues. Germline CDR1 and CDR2: SGHTA and FQGTGA. CDR3 protein: CASSLNGANTGELFF. CDR3 in DNA: TGTGCCAGCAGCCTCAACGGGGCGAACACCGGGGAGCTGTTTTTT.

V is TRBV18 and J is TRBJ1-2; D is unclear. The length of the CDR3 is 17 residues. Germline V gene data show CDR1 as KGHSH and CDR2 as LQKENI. Trimming shortened V by 0 bases and J by 4 bases, and 18 bases separated the two germline ends. The CDR3 nucleotides are TGTGCCAGCTCACCACCGTTTTGGGCCAAAGTGGGCTATGGCTACACCTTC. Amino acids: CASSPPFWAKVGYGYTF.

This clone is a singleton in its sample. J is TRBJ1-1 and V is TRBV5-4; D call uncertain. This CDR3 has 14 residues. V lost 0 bases, J lost 4 bases, and 10 bases lay in between. Germline V gene data show CDR1 as SGHNT and CDR2 as YYREEE (reference sequence). CDR3 region: CASSLVLEGTEAFF. Here the CDR3 DNA reads TGTGCCAGCAGCTTGGTGTTGGAGGGCACTGAAGCTTTCTTT.

This clone was seen a single time. DNA for the CDR3: TGTGCCACACGCGGGACCAACGCCGGGGAGCTGTTTTTT. This sequence encodes CATRGTNAGELFF. The chain uses TRBV14 and TRBJ2-2; TRBD2 is a possible D gene (6 bases). Germline-derived CDR1 and CDR2 are SGHDN and FVKESK. The CDR3 is made up of 13 amino acids. Trimming removed 10 bases from V and 6 bases from J, with 15 bases in between.

Of note for this clone: Additional DNA sequences in this sample encode the identical CDR3. The chain has TRBV13 and TRBJ1-3; TRBD1 is a possible D gene (6 bases). Trimming pared 1 base from V and 7 bases from J, leaving 14 bases between. The CDR3 has 15 amino acids. CDR1 PRHDT and CDR2 FYEKMQ come from the germline V gene (reference sequence). The CDR3 spells CASSLVGRGGNTIYF. Written as DNA, the CDR3 is TGTGCCAGCAGCTTAGTCGGAAGAGGGGGTAACACCATATATTTT.

This chain links TRBV2 with TRBJ1-2, with D perhaps TRBD1 (6 bases). V was trimmed by 7 bases and J by 4 bases, leaving 10 bases between them. Germline loops: CDR1 SNHLY, CDR2 FYNNEI. The CDR3 consists of 12 residues. CDR3 loop: CASITQGYGYTF. In nucleotides, the CDR3 is TGTGCCAGCATTACACAGGGCTATGGCTACACCTTC.

CDR3 DNA: TGCGCCAGCAGCCAATTTCATAGGAGCGGCTCACCCCTCCACTTT. Its protein is CASSQFHRSGSPLHF. J is TRBJ1-6 and V is TRBV4-1; unclear D gene. Germline V lookup: CDR1 MGHRA, CDR2 YSYEKL. The CDR3 runs 15 residues. V dropped 2 bases and J dropped 10 bases, with 15 bases sitting between them.